The sequence of this T cell receptor beta chain was determined in a study of blood T cell repertoires in COVID-19. Overall study context: The origin of the acute and convalescent COVID-19 samples was the United States, Italy and Spain.

In germline, CDR1 is SGDLS, CDR2 YYNGEE. The V and J ends lost 3 bases and 4 bases respectively, with 14 bases between them. The CDR3 contains 15 residues. TCRdb keeps only in-frame clones here, not all; method: immunoSEQ multiplex PCR. The profile shows about 300,000 clones, over 85% of them singletons. Sequenced sample: peripheral blood. This TCR was recovered from a woman in her twenties or thirties with COVID-19, enrolled during active disease. The chain couples TRBV9 to TRBJ1-3; D is undetermined. The CDR3 nucleotides are TGTGCCAGCAGCGGAACCGGGTTAAGGGGAAACACCATATATTTT. Protein: CASSGTGLRGNTIYF.